A selection of T cell receptor beta chains follows, all from one sample in a study of blood T cell repertoires in COVID-19. Assay: immunoSEQ multiplex PCR; the TCRdb copy retains only in-frame clones and omits some. Of roughly 180,000 clones listed, less than 85% are singletons. The specimen was peripheral blood. All receptors derive from a human donor in a cohort sampled during active COVID-19. Both conserved end residues are part of each CDR3. D genes are given only for firm matches. Clone size appears in some rows only: once, few, many, or a class for an expanded clone.

TRBV5-1,-,-,TRBJ1-1,TGCGCCAGCAGCTCCCGGCCGTCGGGGGAGGTGGGGAACACTGAAGCTTTCTTT,CASSSRPSGEVGNTEAFF
TRBV19,-,-,TRBJ1-5,TGTGCCAGTAGTGGCGGGGGTAATCAGCCCCAGCATTTT,CASSGGGNQPQHF
TRBV11-3,-,-,TRBJ2-3,TGTGCCAGCAGCTTAGGGGCTAGCACAGATACGCAGTATTTT,CASSLGASTDTQYF
TRBV7-9,-,-,TRBJ2-7,TGTGCCAGCAGCTGGGAATCGGGACTCGAGCAGTACTTC,CASSWESGLEQYF
TRBV7-6,TRBD1,-,TRBJ2-5,TGTGCCAGCAGGGGGGACAGGGGGCCAGAGACCCAGTACTTC,CASRGDRGPETQYF
TRBV2,TRBD2,-,TRBJ2-1,TGTGCCAGCAGTTCTCCGGGACTAGCGGGGGGGCCGGTTACCTCCTACAATGAGCAGTTCTTC,CASSSPGLAGGPVTSYNEQFF
TRBV2,TRBD1,-,TRBJ1-2,TGTGCCAGCAGGCGACCGGGACAGGGCGCTAACTATGGCTACACCTTC,CASRRPGQGANYGYTF
TRBV9,TRBD1,-,TRBJ1-2,TGTGCCAGCAGCGTTGACCCAGGGGGTGGCTATGGCTACACCTTC,CASSVDPGGGYGYTF
TRBV18,TRBD1,-,TRBJ2-5,TGTGCCAGCTCACCAAAGGTCGTTCGGGCAGGGGGCGGAGGAGAGACCCAGTACTTC,CASSPKVVRAGGGGETQYF
TRBV11-2,-,-,TRBJ1-1,TGTGCCAGCAGCGTTAGGACCTCAGGGAATGAAGCTTTCTTT,CASSVRTSGNEAFF
TRBV10-3,TRBD1,-,TRBJ1-6,TGTGCCATCAGAGGACAGGGAAATTCACCCCTCCACTTT,CAIRGQGNSPLHF
TRBV5-4,-,-,TRBJ2-1,TGTGCCAGCAGTCCCGGGTCTAGTCGTGAGCAGTTCTTC,CASSPGSSREQFF
TRBV19,TRBD2,-,TRBJ2-1,TGTGCCAGTAGTACAAGACTAGCGGGGGGGCTTGAGCAGTTCTTC,CASSTRLAGGLEQFF
TRBV29-1,-,-,TRBJ2-2,TGCAGCGTTGTTACAACTCGGAGGACCGGGGAGCTGTTTTTT,CSVVTTRRTGELFF
TRBV15,-,-,TRBJ2-5,TGTGCCACCTCGCCCGACGTGGAGGAAGAGACCCAGTACTTC,CATSPDVEEETQYF
TRBV7-2,TRBD1,-,TRBJ1-3,TGTGCCAGCAGCTTAAATCCCCTGGCGGGGACAGGGGGCAGCGACACCATATATTTT,CASSLNPLAGTGGSDTIYF
TRBV5-1,TRBD1,-,TRBJ1-2,TGCGCCAGCAGCTTGGACAGGGGCTATGGCTACACCTTC,CASSLDRGYGYTF
TRBV30,-,-,TRBJ2-6,TGTGCCTGGAGTGTAAGGGAGTCTGGGGCCAACGTCCTGACTTTC,CAWSVRESGANVLTF
TRBV7-2,-,once,TRBJ1-1,TGTGCCAGCAGCTTAGACACCATGAACACTGAAGCTTTCTTT,CASSLDTMNTEAFF
TRBV6-6,-,-,TRBJ1-3,TGTGCCAGCAGTTATGGCGGAATAGGTGGAAACACCATATATTTT,CASSYGGIGGNTIYF
TRBV12-2,-,-,TRBJ1-2,TGTGCAAGTCGCTCCCTCGACGGGGGCTACACCTTC,CASRSLDGGYTF
TRBV10-1,TRBD1,-,TRBJ2-2,TGCGCCAGCAGTGAGCGGACAGGGGGTCCCGGGGAGCTGTTTTTT,CASSERTGGPGELFF
TRBV5-1,-,-,TRBJ2-5,TGCGCCAGCAGCTTGGGAGGGTCCCAAGAGACCCAGTACTTC,CASSLGGSQETQYF
TRBV7-2,-,-,TRBJ1-6,TGTGCCAGCAGCTTAGCGGGGGGGTGGAGGGGTCAGCCGGGGAGGAATTCACCCCTCCACTTT,CASSLAGGWRGQPGRNSPLHF
TRBV7-2,-,-,TRBJ1-5,TGTGCCAGCAGCTTCCAGGAACAGCCCCAGCATTTT,CASSFQEQPQHF
TRBV4-1,-,once,TRBJ1-1,TGCGCCAGCAGCCAGCCACTACAGGGTCCGCTACCTGAAGCTTTCTTT,CASSQPLQGPLPEAFF
TRBV5-1,TRBD1,-,TRBJ2-7,TGCGCCAGCAGCTGGGGACAGGGGACGGACGAGCAGTACTTC,CASSWGQGTDEQYF
TRBV2,-,few,TRBJ2-7,TGTGCCAGCCGCTTGGACAGAACCTACGAGCAGTACTTC,CASRLDRTYEQYF
TRBV4-1,-,-,TRBJ2-7,TGCGCCAGCAGCCAGATTATGGACAACTACGAGCAGTACTTC,CASSQIMDNYEQYF
TRBV5-1,TRBD1,-,TRBJ2-1,TGCGCCAGCAGCAGCGACAGGGGCAATGAGCAGTTCTTC,CASSSDRGNEQFF
TRBV4-1,TRBD2,-,TRBJ2-7,TGCGCCAGCAGCCTCCTAAGGGAGGGATACGAGCAGTACTTC,CASSLLREGYEQYF
TRBV12-5,-,-,TRBJ1-5,TGTGCTAGTGGTTTGGGACTAGATCAGCCCCAGCATTTT,CASGLGLDQPQHF
TRBV4-1,-,-,TRBJ2-7,TGCGCCAGCAGCCAAGAGTCGGGGGTCTCCTACGAGCAGTACTTC,CASSQESGVSYEQYF
TRBV11-3,TRBD1,-,TRBJ2-5,TGTGCCAGCAGCTTAGCTCGGGACAGGGTATTAGAGACCCAGTACTTC,CASSLARDRVLETQYF
TRBV7-9,-,-,TRBJ2-1,TGTGCCAGCAGCTTAAGCGGTCCCTCCTACAATGAGCAGTTCTTC,CASSLSGPSYNEQFF